This T cell receptor (beta chain) was captured in a study of blood T cell repertoires in COVID-19. Sequenced by immunoSEQ multiplex PCR; TCRdb stores in-frame clones only, minus some. The sample consists of approximately 81,000 clones, roughly 86% of them appearing once. Per the germline V gene, CDR1 is SGHKS and CDR2 is YYEKEE (reference sequence). V was clipped by 3 bases and J by 4 bases; unmatched bases: 5. This CDR3 has 15 residues. The genes are TRBV5-5 and TRBJ1-3; 9 bases line up with TRBD1. The sequence came from a human donor in a cohort sampled during active COVID-19. The specimen was peripheral blood. CDR3 amino acids: CASSWGQGEGNTIYF. In nucleotides, the CDR3 is TGTGCCAGCAGCTGGGGACAGGGAGAGGGAAACACCATATATTTT.